This section outlines one T cell receptor beta chain sequence together with its context. Assay: immunoSEQ multiplex PCR; the TCRdb copy retains only in-frame clones and omits some. Here the sample spans about 190,000 clones, roughly 84% being singletons. This entry comes from a study of blood T cell repertoires in COVID-19. At the level of the study: Sources were T cells, B-cell-depleted T cells, or PBMCs; the material itself was cDNA or gDNA.

The CDR3 runs to 13 residues. Germline V lookup: CDR1 SGHAT, CDR2 FQDESV (reference sequence). V lost 5 bases, J lost 5 bases, and 10 bases lay in between. Sequencing used peripheral blood. The source of this sequence is a human donor in a cohort sampled during active COVID-19. The chain links TRBV11-1 to TRBJ1-5; D perhaps matches TRBD1 (6 bases). The CDR3 sequence is CASSSYRDQPQHF. CDR3 sequence (DNA): TGTGCCAGCAGCAGTTACAGGGATCAGCCCCAGCATTTT.